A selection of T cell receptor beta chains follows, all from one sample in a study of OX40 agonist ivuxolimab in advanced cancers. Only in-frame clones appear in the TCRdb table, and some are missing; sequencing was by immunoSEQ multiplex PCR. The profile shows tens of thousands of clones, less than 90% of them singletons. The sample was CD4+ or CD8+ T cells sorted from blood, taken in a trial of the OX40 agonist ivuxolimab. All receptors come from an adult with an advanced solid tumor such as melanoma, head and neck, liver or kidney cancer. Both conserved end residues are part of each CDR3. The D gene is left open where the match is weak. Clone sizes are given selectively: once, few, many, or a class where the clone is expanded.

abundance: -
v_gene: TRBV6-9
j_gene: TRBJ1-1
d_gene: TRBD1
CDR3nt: TGTGCCAGCAGTCCTCCACAGGGGATGTTCAACACTGAAGCTTTCTTT
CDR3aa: CASSPPQGMFNTEAFF

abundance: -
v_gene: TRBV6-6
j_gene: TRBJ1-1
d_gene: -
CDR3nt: TGTGCCAGCAGTTATCCCATGCAGGGAGGTGAAGCTTTCTTT
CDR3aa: CASSYPMQGGEAFF

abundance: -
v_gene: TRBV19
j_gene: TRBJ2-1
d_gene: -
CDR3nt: TGTGCCAGTAGTAGGGGTGGGATACTAATGAATGAGCAGTTCTTC
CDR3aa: CASSRGGILMNEQFF

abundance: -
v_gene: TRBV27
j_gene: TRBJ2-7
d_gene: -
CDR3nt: TGTGCCAGCAGTTTGCTGGACACCGACGAGCAGTACTTC
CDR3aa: CASSLLDTDEQYF

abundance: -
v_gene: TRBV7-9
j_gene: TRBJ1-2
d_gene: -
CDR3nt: TGTGCCAGCAGCTTATACGAACAGAGCTATGGCTACACCTTC
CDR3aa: CASSLYEQSYGYTF

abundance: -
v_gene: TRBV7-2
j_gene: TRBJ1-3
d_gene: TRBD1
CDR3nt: TGTGCCAGCAGCTTGAATCAGGGGGCTGGAAACACCATATATTTT
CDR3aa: CASSLNQGAGNTIYF

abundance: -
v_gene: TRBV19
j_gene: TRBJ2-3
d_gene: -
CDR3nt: TGTGCCAGTAGTATTTCCTCAGATACGCAGTATTTT
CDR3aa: CASSISSDTQYF

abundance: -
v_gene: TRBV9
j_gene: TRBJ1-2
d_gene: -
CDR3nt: TGTGCCAGCAGCCCTGCCCCGACCCGAGCTAACTATGGCTACACCTTC
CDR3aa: CASSPAPTRANYGYTF

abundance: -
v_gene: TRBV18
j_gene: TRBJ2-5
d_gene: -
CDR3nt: TGTGCCAGCTCACCAAGTAATAGTGAGACCCAGTACTTC
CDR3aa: CASSPSNSETQYF

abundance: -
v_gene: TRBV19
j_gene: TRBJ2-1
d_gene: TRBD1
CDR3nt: TGTGCCAGTAGTATAGGGCAGGGGGCCCCCTACAATGAGCAGTTCTTC
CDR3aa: CASSIGQGAPYNEQFF

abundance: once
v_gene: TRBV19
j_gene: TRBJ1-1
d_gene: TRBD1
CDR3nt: TGTGCCAGTAGTCCCCAACCGGGACAGGGATTGAGTACTGAAGCTTTCTTT
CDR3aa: CASSPQPGQGLSTEAFF

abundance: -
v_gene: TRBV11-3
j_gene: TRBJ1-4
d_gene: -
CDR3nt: TGTGCCAGCAGCTCTGACCGTTCGGAAAAACTGTTTTTT
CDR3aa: CASSSDRSEKLFF

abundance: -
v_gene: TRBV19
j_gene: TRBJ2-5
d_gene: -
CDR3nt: TGTGCCAGTAGTACGAGAGCTGGGGAAGAGACCCAGTACTTC
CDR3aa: CASSTRAGEETQYF